This T cell receptor (beta chain) was retrieved from a study of cytomegalovirus exposure and HLA in healthy donors. This CDR3 has 16 residues. Germline values: CDR1 SGDLS, CDR2 YYNGEE. Trimming removed 7 bases at V and 0 bases at J, with 20 bases between. This clone was seen just once. Donors had nominal health at sampling but likely had unrecorded immune exposures. Vbeta (60) and Jbeta (13) primers were used in the PCR. The repertoire was sequenced with immunoSEQ multiplex PCR; TCRdb's copy has only in-frame clones and lacks some. The repertoire has approximately 120,000 clones, roughly 85% of them found once; the top ten carry about 3.7%.

This chain connects TRBV9 to TRBJ2-7, with D perhaps TRBD1 (7 bases). Specimen: PBMCs. The source of this sequence is a middle-aged woman in good health and CMV-seropositive. The CDR3 region is CASGSGGGTSSYEQYF. CDR3 sequence (DNA): TGTGCCAGCGGATCTGGAGGGGGCACCAGCTCCTACGAGCAGTACTTC.